A selection of T cell receptor beta chains follows, all from one sample in a study of T cell responses to AZD1222 COVID-19 vaccine. TCRdb keeps only in-frame clones here, not all; method: immunoSEQ multiplex PCR. The sample comprises approximately 150,000 clones, 91% of which are singletons, and approximately 1.2% rests with the top ten. The specimen comprised peripheral blood, sampled 28 days after the second AZD1222 dose. Source of these receptors: an adult who received the AZD1222 COVID-19 vaccine. Both conserved end residues are part of each CDR3. The D gene is left open where the match is weak. Expanded clones get a size class; other rows say once, few or many, or leave the size out.

>TRBJ1-1|NA|TRBV29-1|NA
TGCAGCGTGCAACCATGGGAAGGGGGGAACACTGAAGCTTTCTTT
CSVQPWEGGNTEAFF
>TRBJ2-7|NA|TRBV19|NA
TGTGCCAGTAGTATAGATCAGGGGCTCGGGCCGAGTGAGCAGTACTTC
CASSIDQGLGPSEQYF
>TRBJ2-7|NA|TRBV10-3|NA
TGTGCCATCAGGGGAGGATACGAGCAGTACTTC
CAIRGGYEQYF
>TRBJ2-7|NA|TRBV2|many
TGTGCCAGCAGTGGGGAATACGAGCAGTACTTC
CASSGEYEQYF
>TRBJ2-1|TRBD2|TRBV10-3|NA
TGTGCCATCAGTGATGAGACTAGCGACGAGCAGTTCTTC
CAISDETSDEQFF
>TRBJ1-4|TRBD1|TRBV7-6|NA
TGTGCCAGCAGTCGAACAGGGGTTGAGCCAAATGAAAAACTGTTTTTT
CASSRTGVEPNEKLFF
>TRBJ2-2|NA|TRBV7-9|NA
TGTGCCAGCAGCTTAAATACCGTGGGAACCGGGGAGCTGTTTTTT
CASSLNTVGTGELFF
>TRBJ1-1|NA|TRBV7-9|NA
TGTGCCAGCAGCTTATCCCGGGTTGGCCTATCGGAAGCTTTCTTT
CASSLSRVGLSEAFF
>TRBJ1-2|TRBD1|TRBV7-9|few
TGTGCCAGCAGCTCAGGGACAGGGGACTCCTATGGCTACACCTTC
CASSSGTGDSYGYTF
>TRBJ1-5|NA|TRBV18|once
TGTGCCAGCTCATCCCGGGACGGTAGGCTGCAGCCCCAGCATTTT
CASSSRDGRLQPQHF
>TRBJ1-5|TRBD1|TRBV7-8|NA
TGTGCCAGCAGCTCCAACAGGGGGAATGCGTTAAAGTTGAGCAATCAGCCCCAGCATTTT
CASSSNRGNALKLSNQPQHF
>TRBJ2-7|NA|TRBV27|NA
TGTGCCAGCAGTCCGTGGGGGGCTGGGTCCTACGAGCAGTACTTC
CASSPWGAGSYEQYF
>TRBJ1-1|NA|TRBV7-9|NA
TGTGCCAGCAGCAACGGATTGGGGGCTTTCTTT
CASSNGLGAFF
>TRBJ2-7|NA|TRBV19|NA
TGTGCCAGTAGTATAAGAGGGATCCACGAGCAGTACTTC
CASSIRGIHEQYF
>TRBJ2-7|NA|TRBV4-2|NA
TGTGCCAGCAGCCAACTCACGGGTTTCAACGAGCAGTACTTC
CASSQLTGFNEQYF
>TRBJ2-2|TRBD1|TRBV10-1|NA
TGCGCCAGCAGTGAGCAGCTGGGACAGTACGGGAACACCGGGGAGCTGTTTTTT
CASSEQLGQYGNTGELFF
>TRBJ1-2|TRBD1|TRBV4-2|NA
TGTGCCAGCAGCCCCCATCAGGACAGGACTAACTATGGCTACACCTTC
CASSPHQDRTNYGYTF
>TRBJ2-5|NA|TRBV5-5|NA
TGTGCCAGCAGCTTGGTGGCTAGCGAGGAGACCCAGTACTTC
CASSLVASEETQYF
>TRBJ1-6|TRBD1|TRBV19|NA
TGTGCCAGTAGTTCGACAGGGTTGAATTCACCCCTCCACTTT
CASSSTGLNSPLHF
>TRBJ2-7|TRBD2|TRBV5-1|NA
TGCGCCAGCAGCCCGGGACTAGCTGCAGGCTCCTACGAGCAGTACTTC
CASSPGLAAGSYEQYF
>TRBJ1-2|TRBD1|TRBV28|NA
TGTGCCAGCAGTGACCGGGGACAGGGGTATGGCTACACCTTC
CASSDRGQGYGYTF
>TRBJ1-1|NA|TRBV11-3|NA
TGTGCCAGCAGCTTAGATTGGAACACTGAAGCTTTCTTT
CASSLDWNTEAFF
>TRBJ1-2|NA|TRBV6-4|NA
TGTGCCAGCCGTAGAGATGGCTATGGCTACACCTTC
CASRRDGYGYTF